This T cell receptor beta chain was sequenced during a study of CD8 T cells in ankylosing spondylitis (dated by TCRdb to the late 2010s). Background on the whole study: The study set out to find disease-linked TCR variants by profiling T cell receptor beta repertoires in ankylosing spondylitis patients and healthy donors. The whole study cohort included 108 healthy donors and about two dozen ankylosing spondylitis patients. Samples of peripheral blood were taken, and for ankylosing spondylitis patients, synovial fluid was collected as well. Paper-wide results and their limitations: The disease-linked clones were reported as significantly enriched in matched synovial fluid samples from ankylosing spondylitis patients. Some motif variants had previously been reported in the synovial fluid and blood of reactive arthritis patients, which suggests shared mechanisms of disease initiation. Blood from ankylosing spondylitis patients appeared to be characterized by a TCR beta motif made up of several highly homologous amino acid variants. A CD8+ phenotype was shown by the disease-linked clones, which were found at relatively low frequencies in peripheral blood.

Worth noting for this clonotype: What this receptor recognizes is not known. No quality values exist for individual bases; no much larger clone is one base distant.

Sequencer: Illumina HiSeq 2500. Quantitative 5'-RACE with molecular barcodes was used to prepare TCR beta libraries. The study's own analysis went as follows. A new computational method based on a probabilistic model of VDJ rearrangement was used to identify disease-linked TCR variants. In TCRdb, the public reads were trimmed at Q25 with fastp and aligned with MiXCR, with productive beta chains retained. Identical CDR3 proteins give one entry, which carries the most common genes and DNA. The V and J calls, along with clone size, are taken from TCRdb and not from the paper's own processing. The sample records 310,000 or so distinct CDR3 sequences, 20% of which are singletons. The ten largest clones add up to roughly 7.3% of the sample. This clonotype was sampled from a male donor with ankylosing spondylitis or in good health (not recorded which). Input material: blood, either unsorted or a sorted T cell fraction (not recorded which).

The bases read TGTGCCAGCAGTTACTCATGGTCGCAGCAAGAGACCCAGTACTTC. Its product reads: CASSYSWSQQETQYF. This sequence uses TRBV6-5 and TRBJ2-5, with the D gene not clear enough to name. The CDR3 spans 15 residues, from the cysteine through the phenylalanine. Only the CDR3 part of the read is kept: 45 bases, read in frame from the first base. The CDR1 and CDR2 encoded by the germline V gene are MNHEY and SVGAGI. V is pared back by 0 bases and J by 2 bases, with 10 bases lying between the germline termini.